A single T cell receptor (beta chain) is shown here with its context. What it recognizes is unknown. The repertoire was sequenced with immunoSEQ multiplex PCR; TCRdb's copy has only in-frame clones and lacks some. This table holds several thousand clones, roughly 75% found once. Tumor samples were taken before definitive surgery or chemotherapy. The sample belongs to a study of high-grade serous ovarian cancer treatment subgroups. Study as a whole: On average, around 15,000 reads and 6,000 to 7,500 unique TCR beta rearrangements were obtained per sample. Study-wide results and limits: Same-patient tumor repertoires overlapped at roughly 0.1 to 0.79; different patients barely overlapped. Clonal relatedness tracked neoantigen level, and by trend copy number and mutation load.

The J segment lost 0 bases and the V segment lost 2 bases, leaving 6 bases of the junction unmatched. Germline V gene lookup returns CDR1 SQVTM and CDR2 ANQGSEA. The CDR3 extends over 16 amino acids. The chain links TRBV29-1 to TRBJ2-1, with 8 nucleotides matching TRBD1. Sequencing was carried out using tumor tissue. The sequence was obtained from a human donor with high-grade serous ovarian cancer. The CDR3 sequence is CSVEWTGMSSYNEQFF. CDR3 in DNA: TGCAGCGTTGAATGGACAGGGATGAGCTCCTACAATGAGCAGTTCTTC.